The rows below give T cell receptor beta chains drawn from one sample of a study of CD8 T cells in Susac syndrome. Using its own MiXCR run on the immunoSEQ multiplex PCR reads, TCRdb lists one record per CDR3 protein. The table has 200,000 to 250,000 distinct CDR3 sequences, approximately 94% seen once. Sequencing was carried out using CD4+ T cells from PBMCs. Receptors originate from a human donor with Susac syndrome. CDR3s include the opening cysteine and the closing phenylalanine or tryptophan. Each record gives: D gene, V gene, clone size, J gene, CDR3 protein, CDR3 DNA. A D gene is named only where the DNA matches it firmly. Where a row states a size, it is once, few, many or the class of an expanded clone; other rows omit it.

d_gene: NA
v_gene: TRBV6-2/TRBV6-3
abundance: NA
j_gene: TRBJ1-5
CDR3aa: CASSYSYQPQHF
CDR3nt: TGTGCCAGCAGTTACTCGTATCAGCCCCAGCATTTT

d_gene: NA
v_gene: TRBV30
abundance: NA
j_gene: TRBJ1-1
CDR3aa: CAWTAHTNTEAFF
CDR3nt: TGTGCCTGGACCGCTCATACAAACACTGAAGCTTTCTTT

d_gene: NA
v_gene: TRBV30
abundance: NA
j_gene: TRBJ1-2
CDR3aa: CAWSPTEGYTF
CDR3nt: TGTGCCTGGAGCCCGACAGAGGGCTACACCTTC

d_gene: NA
v_gene: TRBV30
abundance: once
j_gene: TRBJ1-6
CDR3aa: CAWRGTASSYNSPLHF
CDR3nt: TGTGCCTGGCGCGGGACGGCCAGCTCCTATAATTCACCCCTCCACTTT

d_gene: NA
v_gene: TRBV3-1
abundance: NA
j_gene: TRBJ2-7
CDR3aa: CASSQDREGEQYF
CDR3nt: TGTGCCAGCAGCCAGGACCGGGAAGGGGAGCAGTACTTC

d_gene: NA
v_gene: TRBV27
abundance: NA
j_gene: TRBJ1-6
CDR3aa: CASSLSIRDTDYNSPLHF
CDR3nt: TGTGCCAGCAGTTTATCGATCCGGGACACCGATTATAATTCACCCCTCCACTTT

d_gene: NA
v_gene: TRBV9
abundance: NA
j_gene: TRBJ1-3
CDR3aa: CASSVESSGNTIYF
CDR3nt: TGTGCCAGCAGCGTGGAGAGCTCTGGAAACACCATATATTTT

d_gene: TRBD1
v_gene: TRBV7-9
abundance: NA
j_gene: TRBJ2-5
CDR3aa: CASSPWTGEETQYF
CDR3nt: TGTGCCAGCAGCCCCTGGACAGGAGAAGAGACCCAGTACTTC

d_gene: NA
v_gene: TRBV24-1
abundance: NA
j_gene: TRBJ1-4
CDR3aa: CATSDLSGGSEKLFF
CDR3nt: TGTGCCACCAGTGATTTGTCGGGTGGCAGTGAAAAACTGTTTTTT

d_gene: TRBD1
v_gene: TRBV6-2/TRBV6-3
abundance: NA
j_gene: TRBJ1-1
CDR3aa: CASSYGDRNTEAFF
CDR3nt: TGTGCCAGCAGTTACGGGGACAGGAACACTGAAGCTTTCTTT

d_gene: TRBD1
v_gene: TRBV7-7
abundance: NA
j_gene: TRBJ2-2
CDR3aa: CASSRQGTGSGELFF
CDR3nt: TGTGCTAGCAGCCGACAAGGGACAGGCTCTGGGGAGCTGTTTTTT

d_gene: TRBD2
v_gene: TRBV20-1
abundance: NA
j_gene: TRBJ2-1
CDR3aa: CSARRLAGSYNEQFF
CDR3nt: TGCAGTGCTAGAAGGCTAGCGGGCTCCTACAATGAGCAGTTCTTC

d_gene: NA
v_gene: TRBV9
abundance: NA
j_gene: TRBJ1-6
CDR3aa: CASSGGGPNSPLHF
CDR3nt: TGTGCCAGCAGCGGGGGTGGGCCGAACTCACCCCTCCACTTT

d_gene: TRBD1
v_gene: TRBV6-2/TRBV6-3
abundance: NA
j_gene: TRBJ1-1
CDR3aa: CASSSGQWDTEAFF
CDR3nt: TGTGCCAGCAGTTCGGGACAGTGGGACACTGAAGCTTTCTTT

d_gene: TRBD2
v_gene: TRBV7-2
abundance: NA
j_gene: TRBJ2-5
CDR3aa: CASSLRLAGGRETQYF
CDR3nt: TGTGCCAGCAGCTTAAGACTAGCGGGAGGGCGGGAGACCCAGTACTTC

d_gene: TRBD1
v_gene: TRBV12-3/TRBV12-4
abundance: NA
j_gene: TRBJ1-2
CDR3aa: CASSFFAGGSSGYTF
CDR3nt: TGTGCCAGCAGTTTTTTTGCAGGGGGCTCGAGTGGCTACACCTTC

d_gene: TRBD1
v_gene: TRBV20-1
abundance: NA
j_gene: TRBJ2-3
CDR3aa: CSAWDRVDTQYF
CDR3nt: TGCAGTGCTTGGGACAGGGTAGATACGCAGTATTTT

d_gene: NA
v_gene: TRBV30
abundance: NA
j_gene: TRBJ1-1
CDR3aa: CAWSSSMNTEAFF
CDR3nt: TGTGCCTGGAGTTCCAGCATGAACACTGAAGCTTTCTTT

d_gene: TRBD2
v_gene: TRBV7-3
abundance: NA
j_gene: TRBJ2-3
CDR3aa: CASSLTSGGALNTQYF
CDR3nt: TGTGCCAGCAGCCTCACTAGCGGGGGGGCTCTGAATACGCAGTATTTT

d_gene: NA
v_gene: TRBV12-3/TRBV12-4
abundance: NA
j_gene: TRBJ1-2
CDR3aa: CASSPGLPGGYTF
CDR3nt: TGTGCCAGCAGTCCCGGCCTACCCGGTGGCTACACCTTC

d_gene: NA
v_gene: TRBV29-1
abundance: NA
j_gene: TRBJ2-5
CDR3aa: CSVEGREQETQYF
CDR3nt: TGCAGCGTTGAGGGCAGGGAACAAGAGACCCAGTACTTC